Below are 14 T cell receptor beta chains sequenced from a single sample in a study of identical twins. TCRdb fed the 5' RACE reads into MiXCR, producing one record per CDR3 protein. The sample consists of some 460,000 distinct CDR3 sequences, 12% to 15% of them appearing once. The same sample was also used in a study of yellow fever vaccine responses in identical twins.

The sequenced sample was CD4+ T cells sorted from blood. The receptor source for this set is a woman aged 18-29 years in good health.

This clonotype was seen repeatedly, ten times or more. The V and J genes are TRBV2 and TRBJ1-5, with D hard to call. CDR1 SNHLY and CDR2 FYNNEI come from the germline V gene. The V and J ends lost 4 bases and 3 bases respectively, with 10 bases between them. This CDR3 region has 14 residues. CDR3 nucleotides: TGTGCCAGCAGTGGTGGGCAGACCAATCAGCCCCAGCATTTT. Its protein is CASSGGQTNQPQHF.

A note on this clonotype: A read error may account for a junction end that differs from germline. The gene calls are TRBV20-1 and TRBJ2-7; D gene uncertain. Germline V gene data show CDR1 as DFQATT and CDR2 as SNEGSKA (reference sequence). CDR3 size: 16 residues. DNA of the CDR3: TGCTGTGCTAGGTTGACTGGTGACCCGAAATTATACGAGCAGTACTTC. Encoded protein: CCARLTGDPKLYEQYF.

This clonotype has more than one count but fewer than ten. This chain joins TRBV6-5 and TRBJ1-2, with TRBD1 as a possible D gene (5 bases). The CDR3 length is 14 residues. The V and J ends lost 0 bases and 8 bases respectively, with 13 bases between them. CDR1 is MNHEY and CDR2 is SVGAGI in the germline V gene. The CDR3 region is CASSYSKRGSGYTF. CDR3 nucleotides: TGTGCCAGCAGTTACTCGAAGAGGGGAAGCGGCTACACCTTC.

In this sample, this clonotype turned up a few times. The V gene is TRBV15, the J gene TRBJ2-2; D call uncertain. The CDR3 is made up of 15 amino acids. Germline CDR1 reads LNHNV; CDR2 reads YYDKDF (reference sequence). V was cut by 7 bases and J by 1 base, with 13 bases left in between. CDR3 in DNA: TGTGCCACCACCCCTGGGTGGGTGAACACCGGGGAGCTGTTTTTT. This encodes CATTPGWVNTGELFF.

This clonotype has ten or more counts. This chain connects TRBV9 to TRBJ2-3; D perhaps matches TRBD1 (6 bases). The CDR3 is made up of 15 amino acids. Germline CDR1 reads SGDLS; CDR2 reads YYNGEE. V was trimmed by 0 bases and J by 4 bases, leaving 12 bases between them. CDR3 DNA sequence: TGTGCCAGCAGCGTAGCCCTGGGACACTCAGATACGCAGTATTTT. It codes for CASSVALGHSDTQYF.

Worth noting for this clonotype: The CDR3 carries no conserved terminal phenylalanine or tryptophan, so it likely arises from a read error. The chain links TRBV28 to TRBJ1-2; the D is unclear. This CDR3 comprises 14 residues. CDR1 and CDR2 from the germline V gene are MDHEN and SYDVKM. V gave up 5 bases and J gave up 4 bases, with 14 bases separating them. The CDR3 DNA reads as TGTGCCAGCAGTACCCAGGACGGATTCTATGGCTACACCTCC. This codes for CASSTQDGFYGYTS.

This clonotype was detected a few times. The chain carries TRBV6-1 and TRBJ2-1, with D hard to call. The CDR3 loop spans 14 amino acids. Germline V lookup: CDR1 MNHNS, CDR2 SASEGT. V was pared by 7 bases and J by 3 bases, with 13 bases between. The chain's CDR3 is CASTRGTDYNEQFF. CDR3 nucleotide sequence: TGTGCCAGCACCCGAGGCACCGACTACAATGAGCAGTTCTTC.

This clonotype was counted only a few times. The chain links TRBV10-3 to TRBJ2-3; no reliable D call. This CDR3 spans 12 amino acids. Germline V gene lookup returns CDR1 ENHRY and CDR2 SYGVKD. Trimming cost V 8 bases and J 4 bases, with 10 bases left between them. The CDR3 DNA reads TGTGCCATCCCCAGCCGGCCAGATACGCAGTATTTT. This translates into CAIPSRPDTQYF.

The chain combines TRBV20-1 with TRBJ2-1; TRBD2 matches at 12 bases. The V segment lost 5 bases and the J segment 0 bases; nucleotides outside the gene matches: 14. The germline CDR1 and CDR2 sequences are DFQATT and SNEGSKA (reference sequence). The CDR3 length is 19 residues. CDR3 nucleotides: TGCAGTGCTGATGACCCGGGACTAGCGGGTCTCACCTCCTACAATGAGCAGTTCTTC. Translating gives CSADDPGLAGLTSYNEQFF.

The chain recombines TRBV11-2 with TRBJ2-2; possible D gene TRBD1, 6 bases. Trimming took 6 bases from V and 7 from J, leaving 21 bases between them. The CDR3 length is 16 residues. Germline V lookup: CDR1 SGHAT, CDR2 FQNNGV. The CDR3 nucleotides are TGTGCCAGCAGTCCCCGACAGGTGGGGGTCGGCGGGGAGCTGTTTTTT. Amino acids: CASSPRQVGVGGELFF.

The chain is built from TRBV7-2 and TRBJ1-6, with 8 positions matching TRBD1. The trim removed 2 bases at V and 10 bases at J, leaving 4 bases unmatched. Germline loops: CDR1 SGHTA, CDR2 FQGNSA. This CDR3 comprises 14 residues. The CDR3 DNA reads as TGTGCCAGCAGCTTAAGACAGGGGAGCTCACCCCTCCACTTT. Amino acid sequence: CASSLRQGSSPLHF.

The chain combines TRBV5-8 with TRBJ1-1; tentatively, D is TRBD1 (6 bases). CDR3 length: 14 amino acids. Germline V gene sequence: CDR1 SGHTS, CDR2 YDEGEE. V lost 4 bases and J 7 bases, leaving 17 bases between the germline ends. The CDR3 spells CASSLELKGGEAFF. DNA for the CDR3: TGTGCCAGCAGCCTGGAGCTAAAGGGGGGTGAAGCTTTCTTT.

This clonotype has just a few counts. The chain couples TRBV4-2 to TRBJ1-5, with 10 bases matching TRBD1. This CDR3 contains 16 residues. J gave up 6 bases and V 2 bases, and 7 bases lay outside the gene matches. Germline loops: CDR1 LGHNA, CDR2 YNFKEQ. The CDR3 loop is CASSQFDRGLFQPQHF. The CDR3 coding sequence is TGTGCCAGCAGCCAATTTGACAGGGGGCTCTTTCAGCCCCAGCATTTT.

The chain couples TRBV20-1 to TRBJ1-3, with no clear D. V was clipped by 6 bases and J by 4 bases, with 7 bases between them. CDR3 length equals 11 residues. Germline V gives CDR1 DFQATT, CDR2 SNEGSKA (reference sequence). For the CDR3, the DNA is TGCAGTGCCGGGTCCGGAAACACCATATATTTT. Its translation: CSAGSGNTIYF.